These 10 T cell receptor beta chains share one sample of origin, sequenced in a study of blood T cell repertoires in COVID-19. The data were produced by immunoSEQ multiplex PCR, yet TCRdb's version contains in-frame clones alone and is incomplete. The data contain roughly 100,000 clones, around 90% of them singletons. The sequencing sample was made of peripheral blood. Source of these receptors: a man in his fifties with active COVID-19.

J is TRBJ2-7 and V is TRBV3-1 (or the pseudogene TRBV3-2); D might be TRBD1 (5 bases). The CDR3 loop spans 15 amino acids. The ends were cut back, 1 base at V and 3 bases at J, with 13 bases in the middle. Germline CDR1 is LGHDT and CDR2 is YNNKEL (reference sequence). The CDR3 nucleotides are TGTGCCAGCAGCCAAGGGCAGGGCCCCAACTACGAGCAGTACTTC. This codes for CASSQGQGPNYEQYF.

This clone was seen only once. This chain connects TRBV30 to TRBJ1-6, with 10 bases lining up with TRBD1. Per the germline V gene, CDR1 is GTSNPN and CDR2 is SVGIG (reference sequence). This CDR3 spans 15 amino acids. V shed 1 base and J 6 bases; nucleotides not matched to a gene: 3. CDR3 in amino acids: CAWSGTGGSNSPLHF. The CDR3 nucleotides are TGTGCCTGGAGTGGGACAGGGGGTTCTAATTCACCCCTCCACTTT.

This chain uses TRBV18 with TRBJ2-2; weak D call: TRBD1 (5 bases). The CDR3 length is 14 residues. V lost 6 bases to trimming and J lost 0 bases, with 8 bases between them. CDR1 is KGHSH, CDR2 LQKENI, per germline. This CDR3 is CASSPRANTGELFF. The CDR3 nucleotides read TGTGCCAGCTCCCCCAGGGCGAACACCGGGGAGCTGTTTTTT.

The chain is built from TRBV9 and TRBJ2-3; maybe TRBD2 (5 bases). V shed 4 bases and J shed 10 bases, with 13 bases lying between them. This CDR3 is built from 12 residues. The germline CDR1 and CDR2 sequences are SGDLS and YYNGEE. The CDR3 DNA is TGTGCCAGCAGCCCTTCTAGCTCTGCGCAGTATTTT. Translation: CASSPSSSAQYF.

The chain has TRBV5-5 and TRBJ2-7; 7 bases align to TRBD2. The V gene's germline CDR1 is SGHKS and CDR2 YYEKEE (reference sequence). The J segment lost 4 bases and the V segment lost 4 bases, leaving 8 bases of the junction unmatched. The CDR3 runs to 14 residues. The CDR3 reads CASSRQAGRYEQYF. DNA of the CDR3: TGTGCCAGCAGCCGCCAAGCGGGGAGGTACGAGCAGTACTTC.

This chain links TRBV3-1 (or the pseudogene TRBV3-2) with TRBJ1-5, with a weak D call TRBD1 (6 bases). Germline V gene sequence: CDR1 LGHDT, CDR2 YNNKEL (reference sequence). The CDR3 is made up of 14 amino acids. V gave up 3 bases and J gave up 2 bases, with 8 bases separating them. CDR3 region: CASSQAGGNQPQHF. CDR3 sequence (DNA): TGTGCCAGCAGCCAGGCAGGGGGCAATCAGCCCCAGCATTTT.

This chain joins TRBV9 and TRBJ2-5; tentatively, D is TRBD2 (5 bases). V lost 0 bases and J 2 bases, leaving 8 bases between the germline ends. The CDR3 totals 14 residues. CDR1 is SGDLS, CDR2 YYNGEE, per germline. The chain's CDR3 is CASSVAGRQETQYF. CDR3 bases: TGTGCCAGCAGCGTAGCGGGGAGACAAGAGACCCAGTACTTC. Full variable domain (outside the CDR3, taken from reference TRBV9 and TRBJ2-5): DSGVTQTPKHLITATGQRVTLRCSPRSGDLSVYWYQQSLDQGLQFLIQYYNGEERAKGNILERFSAQQFPDLHSELNLSSLELGDSALYFCASSVAGRQETQYFGPGTRLLVL.

The chain links TRBV5-8 to TRBJ2-2, with 8 positions matching TRBD1. CDR1 and CDR2 (germline): SGHTS, YDEGEE. V was pared by 0 bases and J by 9 bases, with 10 bases of the junction left unmatched. There are 16 residues in the CDR3. CDR3 residues: CASSLELDRVIRELFF. DNA of the CDR3: TGTGCCAGCAGCTTGGAGCTGGACAGGGTAATCCGGGAGCTGTTTTTT.

The chain recombines TRBV4-1 with TRBJ2-2, with TRBD1 matching 10 bases. Germline V lookup: CDR1 MGHRA, CDR2 YSYEKL. J gave up 7 bases and V 3 bases, and 8 bases lay outside the gene matches. This CDR3 contains 16 residues. In DNA, the CDR3 is TGCGCCAGCAGCCAGAGTGGGACAGGGGTCATCGGGGAGCTGTTTTTT. It translates to CASSQSGTGVIGELFF.

V and J are TRBV5-6 and TRBJ1-2; unclear D gene. With 0 bases removed from V and 8 bases from J, the gap between germline ends came to 11 bases. The CDR3 sequence is 13 residues long. CDR1 SGHDT and CDR2 YYEEEE come from the germline V gene. Written as DNA, the CDR3 is TGTGCCAGCAGCTTGGGGCAGGTCGACGGCTACACCTTC. Translation gives CASSLGQVDGYTF.